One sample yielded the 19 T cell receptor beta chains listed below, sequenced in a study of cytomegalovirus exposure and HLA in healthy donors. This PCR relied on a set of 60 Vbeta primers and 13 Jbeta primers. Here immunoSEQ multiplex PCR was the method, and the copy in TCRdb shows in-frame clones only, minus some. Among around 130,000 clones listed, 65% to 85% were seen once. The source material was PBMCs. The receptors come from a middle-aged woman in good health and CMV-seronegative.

CDR3 loop: CASSQGALGTDTQYF. The CDR3 nucleotides are TGTGCCAGCAGCCAAGGCGCACTAGGAACAGATACGCAGTATTTT. The V call is TRBV4-2, the J call TRBJ2-3; possible D gene TRBD2, 5 bases. CDR3 length equals 15 residues. Germline loops: CDR1 LGHNA, CDR2 YNFKEQ. Trimming took 1 base from V and 3 from J, leaving 11 bases between them.

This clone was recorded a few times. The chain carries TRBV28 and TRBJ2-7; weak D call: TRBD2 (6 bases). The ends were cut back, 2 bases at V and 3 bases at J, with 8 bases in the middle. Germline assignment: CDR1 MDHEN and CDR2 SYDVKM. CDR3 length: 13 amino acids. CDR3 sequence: CASSLAGNYEQYF. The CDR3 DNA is TGTGCCAGCAGTTTAGCGGGGAACTACGAGCAGTACTTC. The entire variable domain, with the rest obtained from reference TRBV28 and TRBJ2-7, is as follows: DVKVTQSSRYLVKRTGEKVFLECVQDMDHENMFWYRQDPGLGLRLIYFSYDVKMKEKGDIPEGYSVSREKKERFSLILESASTNQTSMYLCASSLAGNYEQYFGPGTRLTVT.

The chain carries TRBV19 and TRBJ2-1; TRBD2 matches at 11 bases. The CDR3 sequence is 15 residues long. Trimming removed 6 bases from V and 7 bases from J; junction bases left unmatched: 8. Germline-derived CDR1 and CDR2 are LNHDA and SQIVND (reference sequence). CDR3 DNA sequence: TGTGCCAGTAGCCCCTTAGCGGGGGGGCAAAATGAGCAGTTCTTC. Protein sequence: CASSPLAGGQNEQFF.

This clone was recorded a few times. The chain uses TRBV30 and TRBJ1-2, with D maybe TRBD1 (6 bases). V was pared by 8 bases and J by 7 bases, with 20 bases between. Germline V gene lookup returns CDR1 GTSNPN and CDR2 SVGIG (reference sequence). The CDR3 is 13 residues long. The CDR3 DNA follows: TGTGCCCTTCAAGGGCACAGGGAAGCTGGCTACACCTTC. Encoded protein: CALQGHREAGYTF.

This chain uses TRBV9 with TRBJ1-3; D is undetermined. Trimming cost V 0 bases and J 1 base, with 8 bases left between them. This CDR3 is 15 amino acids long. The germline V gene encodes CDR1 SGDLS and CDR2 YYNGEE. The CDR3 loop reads CASSVDPGSGNTIYF. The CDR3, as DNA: TGTGCCAGCAGCGTAGATCCGGGATCTGGAAACACCATATATTTT.

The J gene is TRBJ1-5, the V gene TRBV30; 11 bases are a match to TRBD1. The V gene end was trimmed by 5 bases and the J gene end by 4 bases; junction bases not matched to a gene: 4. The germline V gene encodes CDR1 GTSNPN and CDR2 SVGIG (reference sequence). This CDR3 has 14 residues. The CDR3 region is CAWAGTGGNQPQHF. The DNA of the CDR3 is TGTGCCTGGGCCGGGACAGGGGGAAATCAGCCCCAGCATTTT.

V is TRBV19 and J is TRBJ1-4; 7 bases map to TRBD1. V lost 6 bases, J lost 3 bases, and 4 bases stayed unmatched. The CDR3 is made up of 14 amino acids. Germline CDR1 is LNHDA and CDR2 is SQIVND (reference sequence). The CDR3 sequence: CASSSQGPNEKLFF. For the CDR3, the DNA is TGTGCCAGTAGCTCACAGGGGCCTAATGAAAAACTGTTTTTT.

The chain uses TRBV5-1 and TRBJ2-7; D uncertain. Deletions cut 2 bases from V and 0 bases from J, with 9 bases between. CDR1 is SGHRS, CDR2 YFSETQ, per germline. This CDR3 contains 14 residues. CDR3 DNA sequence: TGCGCCAGCAGCTTCGCGGAGAGCTCCTACGAGCAGTACTTC. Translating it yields CASSFAESSYEQYF. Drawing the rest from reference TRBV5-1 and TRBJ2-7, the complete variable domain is KAGVTQTPRYLIKTRGQQVTLSCSPISGHRSVSWYQQTPGQGLQFLFEYFSETQRNKGNFPGRFSGRQFSNSRSEMNVSTLELGDSALYLCASSFAESSYEQYFGPGTRLTVT.

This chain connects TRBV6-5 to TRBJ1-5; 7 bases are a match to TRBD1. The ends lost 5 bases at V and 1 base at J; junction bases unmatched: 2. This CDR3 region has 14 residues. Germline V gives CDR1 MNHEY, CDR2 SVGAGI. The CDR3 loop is CASSDRVSNQPQHF. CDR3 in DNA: TGTGCCAGCAGTGACAGGGTGAGCAATCAGCCCCAGCATTTT.

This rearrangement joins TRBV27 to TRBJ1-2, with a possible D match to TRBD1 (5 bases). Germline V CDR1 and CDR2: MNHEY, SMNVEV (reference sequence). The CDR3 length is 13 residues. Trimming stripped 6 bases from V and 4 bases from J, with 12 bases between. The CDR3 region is CASSPGGGYGYTF. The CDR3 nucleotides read TGTGCCAGCAGCCCGGGGGGTGGCTATGGCTACACCTTC.

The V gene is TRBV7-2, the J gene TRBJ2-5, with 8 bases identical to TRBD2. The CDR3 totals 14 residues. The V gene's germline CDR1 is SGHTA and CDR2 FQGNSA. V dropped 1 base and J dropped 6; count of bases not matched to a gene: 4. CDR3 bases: TGTGCCAGCAGCTTAGTGGCGGGAGGCCAGACCCAGTACTTC. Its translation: CASSLVAGGQTQYF.

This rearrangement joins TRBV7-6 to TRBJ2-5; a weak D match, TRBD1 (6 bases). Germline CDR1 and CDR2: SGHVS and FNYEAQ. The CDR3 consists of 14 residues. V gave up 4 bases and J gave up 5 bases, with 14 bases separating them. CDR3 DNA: TGTGCCAGCAGCTACAGGGTTGCCGCCGAGACCCAGTACTTC. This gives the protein CASSYRVAAETQYF.

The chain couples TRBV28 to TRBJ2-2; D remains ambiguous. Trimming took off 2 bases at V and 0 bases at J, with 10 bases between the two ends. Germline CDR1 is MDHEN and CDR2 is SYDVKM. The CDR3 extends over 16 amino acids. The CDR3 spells CASSLNAVANTGELFF. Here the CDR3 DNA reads TGTGCCAGCAGTTTAAATGCGGTAGCGAACACCGGGGAGCTGTTTTTT. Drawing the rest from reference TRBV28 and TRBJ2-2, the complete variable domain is DVKVTQSSRYLVKRTGEKVFLECVQDMDHENMFWYRQDPGLGLRLIYFSYDVKMKEKGDIPEGYSVSREKKERFSLILESASTNQTSMYLCASSLNAVANTGELFFGEGSRLTVL.

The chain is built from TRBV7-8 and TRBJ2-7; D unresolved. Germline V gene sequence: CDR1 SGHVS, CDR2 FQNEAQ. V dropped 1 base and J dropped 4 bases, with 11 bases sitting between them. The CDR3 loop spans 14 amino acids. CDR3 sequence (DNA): TGTGCCAGCAGCTTAGGACTTCTCCGGTACGAGCAGTACTTC. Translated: CASSLGLLRYEQYF. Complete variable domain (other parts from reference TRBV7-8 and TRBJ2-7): GAGVSQSPRYKVAKRGQDVALRCDPISGHVSLFWYQQALGQGPEFLTYFQNEAQLDKSGLPSDRFFAERPEGSVSTLKIQRTQQEDSAVYLCASSLGLLRYEQYFGPGTRLTVT.

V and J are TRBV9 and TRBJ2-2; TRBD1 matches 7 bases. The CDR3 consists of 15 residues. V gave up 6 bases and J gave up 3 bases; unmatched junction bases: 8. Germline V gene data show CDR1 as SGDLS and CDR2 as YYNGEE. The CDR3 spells CASNRGTEHTGELFF. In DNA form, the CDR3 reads TGTGCCAGCAATCGTGGGACAGAGCACACCGGGGAGCTGTTTTTT.

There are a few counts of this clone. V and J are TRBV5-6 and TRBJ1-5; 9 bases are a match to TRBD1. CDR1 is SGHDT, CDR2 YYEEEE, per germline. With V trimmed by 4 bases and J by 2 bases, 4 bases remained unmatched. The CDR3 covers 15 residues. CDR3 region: CASSAWTGGNQPQHF. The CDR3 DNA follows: TGTGCCAGCAGCGCGTGGACAGGGGGCAATCAGCCCCAGCATTTT.

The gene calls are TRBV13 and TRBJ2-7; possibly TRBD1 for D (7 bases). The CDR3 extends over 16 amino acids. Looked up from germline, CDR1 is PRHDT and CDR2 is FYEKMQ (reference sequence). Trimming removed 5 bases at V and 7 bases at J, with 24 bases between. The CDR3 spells CASSPWTGGGTGEQYF. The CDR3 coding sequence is TGTGCCAGCAGCCCATGGACAGGAGGGGGTACGGGGGAGCAGTACTTC.

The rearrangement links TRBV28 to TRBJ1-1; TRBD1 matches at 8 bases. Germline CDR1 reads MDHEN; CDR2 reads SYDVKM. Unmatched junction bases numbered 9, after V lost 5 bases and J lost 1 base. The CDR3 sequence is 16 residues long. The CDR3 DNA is TGTGCCAGCAGTGACGGACAGGGAGAGTGGAACACTGAAGCTTTCTTT. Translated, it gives CASSDGQGEWNTEAFF.

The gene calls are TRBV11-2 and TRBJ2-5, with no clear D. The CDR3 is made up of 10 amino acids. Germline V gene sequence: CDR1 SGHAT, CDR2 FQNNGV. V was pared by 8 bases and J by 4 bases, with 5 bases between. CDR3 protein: CASQLETQYF. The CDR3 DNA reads TGTGCCAGCCAACTAGAGACCCAGTACTTC.